The 2 T cell receptor beta chains below were found in one sample sequenced in a study of blood T cell repertoires in COVID-19. TCRdb's copy holds only in-frame clones and misses some; the assay was immunoSEQ multiplex PCR. This table has about 140,000 clones, 85% to 90% appearing once. Sequenced input: peripheral blood. Every receptor here comes from a woman aged 50 to 65 with active or convalescent COVID-19.

The chain couples TRBV19 to TRBJ1-6; 7 bases are a match to TRBD1. V trimming: 5 bases; J trimming: 8 bases; junction bases outside the gene matches: 9. Germline CDR1 and CDR2: LNHDA and SQIVND (reference sequence). The CDR3 consists of 15 residues. CDR3 nucleotide sequence: TGTGCCAGTAGTGCCCGACAGGGAATCGATTCACCCCTCCACTTT. It codes for CASSARQGIDSPLHF.

The chain combines TRBV19 with TRBJ1-2; maybe TRBD1 (5 bases). The CDR3 consists of 17 residues. Deletions cut 3 bases from V and 4 bases from J, with 21 bases between. Germline V gene lookup returns CDR1 LNHDA and CDR2 SQIVND (reference sequence). CDR3: CASSIHMAGEEIYGYTF. The CDR3 DNA reads TGTGCCAGTAGTATCCATATGGCGGGGGAGGAGATCTATGGCTACACCTTC. The whole variable domain, filled in from reference TRBV19 and TRBJ1-2, reads DGGITQSPKYLFRKEGQNVTLSCEQNLNHDAMYWYRQDPGQGLRLIYYSQIVNDFQKGDIAEGYSVSREKKESFPLTVTSAQKNPTAFYLCASSIHMAGEEIYGYTFGSGTRLTVV.